Presented here are 30 T cell receptor beta chains from one specimen sequenced in a study of shared clonotypes between healthy human individuals. Naive CD8 cells lacked CD45RO and underwent positive selection for CCR7, leaving out terminally differentiated effector memory CD45RA+ cells. Sequencing used immunoSEQ multiplex PCR; TCRdb keeps in-frame clones, though not all of them. This table has more than 2 million clones, approximately 94% appearing once. Sequenced: naive CD8+ T cells sorted from blood. These receptor sequences come from a man younger than 30 in good health.

The genes are TRBV30 and TRBJ2-2, with TRBD2 matching 15 bases. The CDR3 covers 19 residues. The germline CDR1 and CDR2 sequences are GTSNPN and SVGIG (reference sequence). J gave up 1 base and V 0 bases, and 6 bases lay outside the gene matches. The CDR3 bases are TGTGCCTGGAGTGTAGGGACTAGCGGGGGGTCCCAGAACACCGGGGAGCTGTTTTTT. It specifies CAWSVGTSGGSQNTGELFF.

Points on this clone: Other DNA sequences in the same sample also yield this CDR3. The chain carries TRBV27 and TRBJ2-7; 8 nucleotides align to TRBD2. CDR1 is MNHEY, CDR2 SMNVEV, per germline (reference sequence). Trimming took 3 bases from V and 2 from J; bases not matched to a gene: 3. This CDR3 is built from 14 residues. This chain's CDR3 is CASSFSGATYEQYF. DNA for the CDR3: TGTGCCAGCAGTTTTAGCGGGGCCACCTACGAGCAGTACTTC.

This clone was seen a handful of times. The same CDR3 arises from other DNA sequences in this sample as well. The gene calls are TRBV6-6 and TRBJ2-7; D remains unclear. The CDR3 sequence is 12 residues long. Germline V gene data show CDR1 as MNHNY and CDR2 as SVGAGI (reference sequence). V was shortened by 0 bases and J by 2 bases, with 2 bases between the two germline ends. The CDR3 region has the DNA TGTGCCAGCAGTTACTCGCCCTACGAGCAGTACTTC. The encoded protein is CASSYSPYEQYF.

This sequence joins TRBV7-9 and TRBJ2-3; 9 nucleotides align to TRBD1. The CDR3 length is 15 residues. Trimming removed 6 bases from V and 5 bases from J; junction bases left unmatched: 9. Germline assignment: CDR1 SEHNR and CDR2 FQNEAQ (reference sequence). The CDR3 bases are TGTGCCAGCAGGGGAAGGGACAGGGCGGTAGATACGCAGTATTTT. Encoded protein: CASRGRDRAVDTQYF.

The chain combines TRBV11-2 with TRBJ2-7; D gene ambiguous. The germline V gene has CDR1 SGHAT and CDR2 FQNNGV. The V end was cut by 7 bases, the J end by 0 bases, with 10 bases between. The CDR3 totals 13 residues. The chain's CDR3 is CASTPPTSYEQYF. In DNA form, the CDR3 reads TGTGCCAGCACCCCCCCTACCTCCTACGAGCAGTACTTC. Full variable domain (rest looked up from reference TRBV11-2 and TRBJ2-7): EAGVAQSPRYKIIEKRQSVAFWCNPISGHATLYWYQQILGQGPKLLIQFQNNGVVDDSQLPKDRFSAERLKGVDSTLKIQPAKLEDSAVYLCASTPPTSYEQYFGPGTRLTVT.

This chain links TRBV10-3 with TRBJ1-2; the D gene is possibly TRBD1 (5 bases). V lost 10 bases and J lost 7, with 16 bases in between. Germline V gene data show CDR1 as ENHRY and CDR2 as SYGVKD. This CDR3 has 12 residues. The CDR3 loop is CASGLERGGYTF. In DNA form, the CDR3 reads TGTGCCAGCGGGCTCGAAAGGGGTGGCTACACCTTC.

The chain joins TRBV11-2 to TRBJ1-1; D may be TRBD1 (5 bases). Trimming removed 5 bases at V and 6 bases at J, with 19 bases between. The CDR3 consists of 15 residues. Looked up from germline, CDR1 is SGHAT and CDR2 is FQNNGV. CDR3 coding DNA: TGTGCCAGCAGCCCATGGGGCGGATCGAGGGCTGAAGCTTTCTTT. The encoded protein is CASSPWGGSRAEAFF.

The gene calls are TRBV6-5 and TRBJ1-1, with D uncertain. The length of the CDR3 is 13 residues. Germline loops: CDR1 MNHEY, CDR2 SVGAGI. Trimming stripped 8 bases from V and 7 bases from J, with 17 bases between. In DNA form, the CDR3 reads TGTGCCAGCGGCGGTGGAGGAGGGATTGAAGCTTTCTTT. Residues: CASGGGGGIEAFF.

The rearrangement uses TRBV30 and TRBJ2-5, with 10 bases matching TRBD2. CDR1 and CDR2 from the germline V gene are GTSNPN and SVGIG (reference sequence). This CDR3 has 16 residues. Unmatched junction bases numbered 9, after V lost 0 bases and J lost 5 bases. The CDR3, as DNA: TGTGCCTGGAGTGTAATGGCTAGCGGGGGCCTTGAGACCCAGTACTTC. Its protein is CAWSVMASGGLETQYF.

The chain is built from TRBV28 and TRBJ1-2, with TRBD1 matching over 8 bases. The CDR3 sequence is 13 residues long. Trimming cost V 5 bases and J 7 bases; bases outside gene matches: 6. Germline CDR1 and CDR2: MDHEN and SYDVKM. CDR3 region: CASSLSGGIGYTF. The CDR3 DNA reads as TGTGCCAGCAGTCTATCAGGGGGCATTGGCTACACCTTC.

The V gene is TRBV5-8, the J gene TRBJ2-5; D call uncertain. The V gene lost 4 bases and the J gene lost 5 bases, with 9 bases spanning the gap. The length of the CDR3 is 12 residues. Germline V gives CDR1 SGHTS, CDR2 YDEGEE. CDR3 bases: TGTGCCAGCAGCCTCGCCGGGGAGACCCAGTACTTC. Translating it yields CASSLAGETQYF.

CDR3 sequence reads: CASSLLFNSGNTIYF. CDR3 nucleotide sequence: TGTGCCAGCAGCTTACTATTTAACTCTGGAAACACCATATATTTT. This sequence joins TRBV7-9 and TRBJ1-3; D uncertain. V was trimmed by 2 bases and J by 0 bases, leaving 8 bases between them. This CDR3 is 15 amino acids long. Germline V gene data show CDR1 as SEHNR and CDR2 as FQNEAQ (reference sequence).

The chain employs TRBV19 and TRBJ2-7; tentatively, D is TRBD1 or TRBD2 (5 bases each). Germline CDR1 reads LNHDA; CDR2 reads SQIVND (reference sequence). Trimming removed 5 bases from V and 1 base from J, with 12 bases in between. The CDR3 has 14 residues. CDR3 in amino acids: CASSPWGTSYEQYF. For the CDR3, the DNA is TGTGCCAGTAGTCCCTGGGGGACGTCCTACGAGCAGTACTTC. The complete variable domain, with remaining parts taken from reference TRBV19 and TRBJ2-7, reads DGGITQSPKYLFRKEGQNVTLSCEQNLNHDAMYWYRQDPGQGLRLIYYSQIVNDFQKGDIAEGYSVSREKKESFPLTVTSAQKNPTAFYLCASSPWGTSYEQYFGPGTRLTVT.

This chain links TRBV7-6 with TRBJ2-1; 10 positions agree with TRBD2. The CDR3 is 15 amino acids. Trimming at V came to 1 base and at J to 7 bases, leaving 4 bases not matched to a gene. Germline assignment: CDR1 SGHVS and CDR2 FNYEAQ. The CDR3 spells CASSLERGGENEQFF. The CDR3 region has the DNA TGTGCCAGCAGCTTAGAGCGGGGGGGCGAAAATGAGCAGTTCTTC.

The chain joins TRBV6-6 to TRBJ1-2, with D unclear. CDR1 MNHNY and CDR2 SVGAGI come from the germline V gene (reference sequence). V dropped 4 bases and J dropped 8 bases, with 23 bases sitting between them. This CDR3 has 16 amino acids. Here the CDR3 DNA reads TGTGCCAGCAGTTCTGTGGAGCGGTTAAGTTATGAAGGCTACACCTTC. The encoded protein is CASSSVERLSYEGYTF.

The chain has TRBV2 and TRBJ2-5, with a possible D match to TRBD2 (5 bases). The germline V and J ends were trimmed by 3 bases and 5 bases, with 10 bases remaining between them. Germline-derived CDR1 and CDR2 are SNHLY and FYNNEI. CDR3 length: 13 amino acids. The CDR3 DNA reads TGTGCCAGCAGTGACGGGGTTAGGGAGACCCAGTACTTC. It translates to CASSDGVRETQYF.

V is TRBV4-3 and J is TRBJ2-5; D is perhaps TRBD2 (5 bases). V gave up 3 bases and J gave up 7 bases, with 21 bases separating them. The length of the CDR3 is 16 residues. The germline CDR1 and CDR2 sequences are LGHNA and YSLEER. The CDR3: CASSQVTGTPSGTQYF. The DNA for the CDR3 is TGCGCCAGCAGCCAGGTTACGGGCACCCCAAGCGGGACCCAGTACTTC.

The CDR3 DNA follows: TGTGCCAGCAGTCCCACAGGGGGAACAGTCTACGAGCAGTACTTC. Translated, it gives CASSPTGGTVYEQYF. The V call is TRBV27, the J call TRBJ2-7, with 8 nucleotides matching TRBD1. V was pared by 5 bases and J by 3 bases, with 9 bases of the junction left unmatched. The germline gives CDR1 MNHEY, CDR2 SMNVEV (reference sequence). CDR3 length: 15 amino acids.

This rearrangement joins TRBV5-1 to TRBJ2-7; D perhaps matches TRBD1 (5 bases). There are 15 residues in the CDR3. The germline V and J ends were trimmed by 4 bases and 3 bases, with 17 bases remaining between them. CDR1 SGHRS and CDR2 YFSETQ come from the germline V gene. The CDR3 loop reads CASSPRAVGGYEQYF. The CDR3, as DNA: TGCGCCAGCAGCCCCAGGGCTGTGGGTGGCTACGAGCAGTACTTC.

The chain combines TRBV13 with TRBJ2-6, with D hard to call. Looked up from germline, CDR1 is PRHDT and CDR2 is FYEKMQ (reference sequence). Trimming left V 8 bases short and J 6 bases short, with 11 bases between. The CDR3 contains 13 residues. The CDR3 loop is CASLSGSANVLTF. CDR3 in DNA: TGTGCCAGCCTCTCGGGTTCGGCCAACGTCCTGACTTTC. The variable domain in full, with the rest retrieved from reference TRBV13 and TRBJ2-6, is AAGVIQSPRHLIKEKRETATLKCYPIPRHDTVYWYQQGPGQDPQFLISFYEKMQSDKGSIPDRFSAQQFSDYHSELNMSSLELGDSALYFCASLSGSANVLTFGAGSRLTVL.

This clone was picked up a small number of times. V gene TRBV15 combines with J gene TRBJ2-7; the match to TRBD2 covers 11 bases. The CDR3 contains 15 residues. Germline lookup yields CDR1 LNHNV and CDR2 YYDKDF (reference sequence). Trimming at V came to 4 bases and at J to 3 bases, leaving 5 bases not matched to a gene. This CDR3 reads CATSIIAGGNYEQYF. CDR3 bases: TGTGCCACCAGCATCATAGCGGGAGGGAACTACGAGCAGTACTTC.

The gene calls are TRBV7-2 and TRBJ2-1; possible D gene TRBD2, 6 bases. Germline CDR1 is SGHTA and CDR2 is FQGNSA. V lost 5 bases and J lost 5, with 19 bases in between. The CDR3 consists of 16 residues. CDR3 DNA: TGTGCCAGCAGCCCCAGCGGGCTGCCCCCCCACAATGAGCAGTTCTTC. Its protein is CASSPSGLPPHNEQFF.

The chain carries TRBV5-6 and TRBJ2-2; the D call may be TRBD1 or TRBD2 (5 bases each). Germline V gene lookup returns CDR1 SGHDT and CDR2 YYEEEE. Trimming removed 4 bases at V and 4 bases at J, with 20 bases between. The CDR3 consists of 17 residues. CDR3 bases: TGTGCCAGCAGCGGGGGAGAGGTCAGGGATATCACCGGGGAGCTGTTTTTT. It translates to CASSGGEVRDITGELFF.

This clone was found a few times. The chain couples TRBV6-5 to TRBJ2-2; 9 bases line up with TRBD1. This CDR3 has 14 residues. CDR1 is MNHEY and CDR2 is SVGAGI in the germline V gene. V lost 6 bases, J lost 1 base, and 0 bases stayed unmatched. CDR3 sequence: CASRGQGNTGELFF. For the CDR3, the DNA is TGTGCCAGCAGGGGACAGGGGAACACCGGGGAGCTGTTTTTT.

The chain uses TRBV19 and TRBJ1-5, with 8 bases aligning to TRBD1. The CDR3 is made up of 15 amino acids. V lost 3 bases to trimming and J lost 6 bases; unmatched junction nucleotides: 7. Germline values: CDR1 LNHDA, CDR2 SQIVND (reference sequence). The CDR3 reads CASSIEGQGGQPQHF. DNA of the CDR3: TGTGCCAGTAGTATCGAAGGACAGGGTGGTCAGCCCCAGCATTTT.

The V call is TRBV4-1, the J call TRBJ2-7, with a weak D call TRBD1 (5 bases). The germline CDR1 and CDR2 sequences are MGHRA and YSYEKL. The CDR3 runs to 16 residues. Trimming shortened V by 0 bases and J by 0 bases, and 12 bases separated the two germline ends. The CDR3 protein is CASSQERDSSSYEQYF. Written as DNA, the CDR3 is TGCGCCAGCAGCCAAGAACGAGACAGCAGCTCCTACGAGCAGTACTTC.

As to this clone: Additional DNA sequences in this sample encode the identical CDR3. J is TRBJ2-5 and V is TRBV2, with D maybe TRBD1 (5 bases). The CDR3 extends over 13 amino acids. Trimming removed 3 bases at V and 1 base at J, with 6 bases between. Looked up from germline, CDR1 is SNHLY and CDR2 is FYNNEI. The DNA for the CDR3 is TGTGCCAGCAGTGACCAGGGCCAAGAGACCCAGTACTTC. Encoded protein: CASSDQGQETQYF.

The chain has TRBV7-9 and TRBJ1-2; D not resolved. Trimming shortened V by 6 bases and J by 8 bases, and 16 bases separated the two germline ends. Germline V gives CDR1 SEHNR, CDR2 FQNEAQ (reference sequence). This CDR3 has 13 amino acids. CDR3 amino acids: CASSLEGHRGYTF. The CDR3 DNA reads TGTGCCAGCAGTCTGGAGGGCCATCGAGGCTACACCTTC. Drawing the rest from reference TRBV7-9 and TRBJ1-2, the complete variable domain is DTGVSQNPRHKITKRGQNVTFRCDPISEHNRLYWYRQTLGQGPEFLTYFQNEAQLEKSRLLSDRFSAERPKGSFSTLEIQRTEQGDSAMYLCASSLEGHRGYTFGSGTRLTVV.

The V call is TRBV27, the J call TRBJ2-1; 9 bases are shared with TRBD2. The CDR3 length is 17 residues. The J segment lost 1 base and the V segment lost 1 base, leaving 5 bases of the junction unmatched. The germline CDR1 and CDR2 sequences are MNHEY and SMNVEV (reference sequence). CDR3 residues: CASSLLASGTSYNEQFF. In DNA form, the CDR3 reads TGTGCCAGCAGTTTATTGGCTAGCGGGACTTCCTACAATGAGCAGTTCTTC.

In DNA, the CDR3 is TGTGCCAGCAGCTTAGAGGAGGGTACTAGGAACGAGCAGTACTTC. It translates to CASSLEEGTRNEQYF. The chain links TRBV7-6 to TRBJ2-7; TRBD2 might be the D (6 bases). The CDR3 contains 15 residues. Trimming removed 1 base at V and 5 bases at J, with 15 bases between. Germline V gives CDR1 SGHVS, CDR2 FNYEAQ.